This record covers a single T cell receptor beta chain. Its antigen is unknown. This specimen belongs to a study of cytotoxic CD8 clonotypes in ibrutinib-treated CLL. The data were produced by immunoSEQ multiplex PCR, yet TCRdb's version contains in-frame clones alone and is incomplete. Of about 84,000 clones listed, around 84% are singletons. CDR1 and CDR2 from the germline V gene are SGHTA and FQGNSA. The CDR3 spans 15 residues. The V gene lost 1 base and the J gene lost 3 bases, with 13 bases spanning the gap. Study-level findings and limits: Rising at ibrutinib response, clonality subsequently fell back toward baseline at progression. Rare overall, public clonotypes shrank or held steady under therapy. Researchers report that baseline clonality outpaced age-matched healthy donors and tracked circulating CD8+ T-cell counts.

The J gene is TRBJ2-7, the V gene TRBV7-2; D not resolved. The sample in question was PBMCs, obtained before ibrutinib treatment. The clonotype was recovered from a human donor with chronic lymphocytic leukemia. The chain's CDR3 is CASSLGGSLNYEQYF. The CDR3 region has the DNA TGTGCCAGCAGCTTAGGCGGCAGCCTAAACTACGAGCAGTACTTC.